This TCR beta chain appears in the sequencing data of a study of control samples from healthy donors and cancer patients. CDR1 and CDR2 from the germline V gene are GTSNPN and SVGIG (reference sequence). The CDR3 runs to 15 residues. With 4 bases removed from V and 0 bases from J, the gap between germline ends came to 13 bases. The method was immunoSEQ multiplex PCR; TCRdb's version includes in-frame clones alone and lacks a portion of them. The data show around 74,000 clones, 80% to 95% seen once. The specimen was blood. This rearrangement joins TRBV30 to TRBJ1-3; unclear D gene. This TCR was recovered from a woman aged 55-70 years in good health. This CDR3 is CAWMGSQISGNTIYF. CDR3 in DNA: TGTGCCTGGATGGGCTCGCAGATCTCTGGAAACACCATATATTTT.